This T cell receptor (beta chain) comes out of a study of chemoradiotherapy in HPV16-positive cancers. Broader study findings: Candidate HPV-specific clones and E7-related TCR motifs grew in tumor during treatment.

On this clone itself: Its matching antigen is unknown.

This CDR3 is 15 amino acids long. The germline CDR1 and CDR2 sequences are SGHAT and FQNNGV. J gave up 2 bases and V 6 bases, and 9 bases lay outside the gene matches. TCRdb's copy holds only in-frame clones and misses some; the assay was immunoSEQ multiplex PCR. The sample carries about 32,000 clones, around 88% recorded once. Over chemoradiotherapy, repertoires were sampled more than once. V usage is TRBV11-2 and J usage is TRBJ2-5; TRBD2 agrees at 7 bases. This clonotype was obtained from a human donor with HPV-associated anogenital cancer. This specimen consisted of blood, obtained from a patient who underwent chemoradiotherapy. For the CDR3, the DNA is TGTGCCAGCAGGCCGGGACTAACCTATCAAGAGACCCAGTACTTC. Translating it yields CASRPGLTYQETQYF.